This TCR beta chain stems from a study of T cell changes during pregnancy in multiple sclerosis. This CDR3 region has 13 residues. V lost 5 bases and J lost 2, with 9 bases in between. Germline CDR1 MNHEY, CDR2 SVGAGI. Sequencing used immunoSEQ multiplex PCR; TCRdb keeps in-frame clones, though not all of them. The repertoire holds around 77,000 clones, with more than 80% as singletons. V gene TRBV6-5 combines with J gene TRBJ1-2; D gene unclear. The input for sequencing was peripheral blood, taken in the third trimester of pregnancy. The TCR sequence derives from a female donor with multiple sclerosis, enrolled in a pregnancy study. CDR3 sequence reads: CASSKYRNYGYTF. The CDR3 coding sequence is TGTGCCAGCAGTAAGTACAGAAACTATGGCTACACCTTC.